This TCR beta chain was retrieved from a study of OX40 agonist ivuxolimab in advanced cancers. Profiled with immunoSEQ multiplex PCR; TCRdb holds only in-frame clones, not every one. Of roughly 20,000 clones in the sample, about 83% were seen once. The CDR3 loop spans 14 amino acids. Germline V gives CDR1 KGHSH, CDR2 LQKENI. V gave up 4 bases and J gave up 5 bases; unmatched junction bases: 4. This chain joins TRBV18 and TRBJ2-3; 9 positions agree with TRBD1. This receptor was identified in an adult with an advanced solid tumor such as melanoma, head and neck, liver or kidney cancer. The source material was CD4+ or CD8+ T cells sorted from blood, sampled in a trial of the OX40 agonist ivuxolimab. CDR3 nucleotides: TGTGCCAGCTCACGCGACAGGGGGGAAGATACGCAGTATTTT. Protein product: CASSRDRGEDTQYF.